The 23 T cell receptor beta chains reported below all come from one sample, sequenced in a study of T cells after yellow fever vaccination. TCRdb processed the 5' RACE reads anew with MiXCR; each CDR3 protein has one entry. The sample carries 300,000 to 400,000 distinct CDR3 sequences, approximately 12% recorded once. The sample in question was CD4+ T cells sorted from PBMCs, obtained 15 days after the yellow fever booster vaccination. Every receptor here comes from a man in his late teens or twenties who received the YFV17D yellow fever vaccine.

This clonotype was found a few times. V and J are TRBV6-5 and TRBJ2-1; TRBD1 matches at 7 bases. Germline CDR1 and CDR2: MNHEY and SVGAGI. V was pared by 6 bases and J by 6 bases, with 5 bases of the junction left unmatched. The CDR3 is made up of 13 amino acids. CDR3 coding DNA: TGTGCCAGCAGGGACAGGTTTTCCAATGAGCAGTTCTTC. Its protein product is CASRDRFSNEQFF.

The J gene is TRBJ2-1, the V gene TRBV3-1; 8 bases are shared with TRBD2. The CDR3 sequence is 16 residues long. CDR1 and CDR2 (germline): LGHDT, YNNKEL (reference sequence). Trimming took 2 bases from V and 2 from J; bases not matched to a gene: 5. CDR3: CASSQTRGGTYNEQFF. In DNA form, the CDR3 reads TGTGCCAGCAGCCAAACCCGGGGGGGCACCTACAATGAGCAGTTCTTC.

The table lists this clonotype with many counts. CDR3 residues: CASSLRTRRGETQYF. The DNA for the CDR3 is TGTGCCAGCAGCCTACGGACTAGACGTGGGGAGACCCAGTACTTC. The chain uses TRBV3-1 and TRBJ2-5, with 7 positions matching TRBD2. Looked up from germline, CDR1 is LGHDT and CDR2 is YNNKEL (reference sequence). After removal of 4 bases from V and 5 bases from J, the junction contained 10 bases not matched to a gene. The CDR3 spans 15 residues.

This clonotype was found many times. The V and J genes are TRBV5-1 and TRBJ2-3; D perhaps matches TRBD1 (6 bases). V was clipped by 5 bases and J by 4 bases, with 14 bases between them. CDR1 SGHRS and CDR2 YFSETQ come from the germline V gene. The CDR3 length is 14 residues. The CDR3 spells CASRPGTWADTQYF. The CDR3 DNA reads as TGCGCCAGCAGGCCCGGGACATGGGCAGATACGCAGTATTTT. The full variable domain, its missing parts supplied by reference TRBV5-1 and TRBJ2-3, is KAGVTQTPRYLIKTRGQQVTLSCSPISGHRSVSWYQQTPGQGLQFLFEYFSETQRNKGNFPGRFSGRQFSNSRSEMNVSTLELGDSALYLCASRPGTWADTQYFGPGTRLTVL.

The chain is built from TRBV15 and TRBJ2-7; 9 bases agree with TRBD1. Germline trimming cut 2 bases from V and 9 bases from J; bases unmatched to any gene: 11. From germline, CDR1 is LNHNV and CDR2 YYDKDF (reference sequence). This CDR3 has 15 residues. In DNA form, the CDR3 reads TGTGCCACCAGCAGAATCAGGACAGGGGCTCAGGTGCAGTACTTC. Amino acid sequence: CATSRIRTGAQVQYF.

The table lists this clonotype with a few counts. The chain is built from TRBV6-8 and TRBJ2-7; D gene unclear. Between the trimmed V and J ends, which lost 7 bases and 2 bases, there was a span of 9 bases. The CDR3 sequence is 12 residues long. Germline V CDR1 and CDR2: MNHGY, SAAAGT. CDR3 protein: CASTWVTYEQYV. CDR3 in DNA: TGTGCCAGCACCTGGGTAACCTACGAGCAGTACGTC.

This clonotype was detected a few times. The chain links TRBV6-2 or TRBV6-3 to TRBJ2-5; TRBD1 matches at 9 bases. V lost 2 bases and J lost 4; bases outside the gene matches: 5. The CDR3 is 15 amino acids. CDR1 is MNHEY and CDR2 is SVGEGT in the germline V gene. The CDR3 is CASSYLGQGGETQYF. The CDR3 nucleotides read TGTGCCAGCAGTTACCTGGGACAGGGTGGAGAGACCCAGTACTTC.

This sequence joins TRBV28 and TRBJ2-1, with 9 bases lining up with TRBD1. Germline CDR1 MDHEN, CDR2 SYDVKM. Trimming removed 6 bases from V and 3 bases from J; junction bases left unmatched: 6. CDR3 length: 15 residues. CDR3 protein: CASRNRGRFYNEQFF. As DNA, the CDR3 is TGTGCCAGCAGAAACAGGGGGCGCTTCTACAATGAGCAGTTCTTC.

This clonotype was picked up many times. The V and J genes are TRBV7-9 and TRBJ1-1; TRBD1 might be the D (5 bases). Germline loops: CDR1 SEHNR, CDR2 FQNEAQ (reference sequence). Trimming shortened V by 5 bases and J by 4 bases, and 14 bases separated the two germline ends. The CDR3 has 14 amino acids. CDR3 protein: CASSPGTPGTEAFF. As DNA, the CDR3 is TGTGCCAGCAGCCCAGGGACCCCGGGCACTGAAGCTTTCTTT.

V gene TRBV7-9 combines with J gene TRBJ2-5; perhaps TRBD1 as D (6 bases). V shed 7 bases and J shed 4 bases, with 28 bases lying between them. This CDR3 comprises 18 residues. Germline CDR1 and CDR2: SEHNR and FQNEAQ (reference sequence). The chain's CDR3 is CASILVDRQGLPRETQYF. CDR3 coding DNA: TGTGCCAGCATCCTAGTCGATAGGCAGGGGCTCCCCCGAGAGACCCAGTACTTC.

This clonotype was counted a few times. The V and J genes are TRBV5-1 and TRBJ2-1, with 12 bases lining up with TRBD1. J gave up 6 bases and V 4 bases, and 11 bases lay outside the gene matches. The CDR3 is 17 residues long. Germline lookup yields CDR1 SGHRS and CDR2 YFSETQ. This CDR3 reads CASSPRGTGGHSNEQFF. DNA for the CDR3: TGCGCCAGCAGCCCTAGGGGGACAGGGGGCCACTCCAATGAGCAGTTCTTC.

V gene TRBV5-6 combines with J gene TRBJ1-4; D may be TRBD1 (5 bases). Germline assignment: CDR1 SGHDT and CDR2 YYEEEE. V was pared by 4 bases and J by 7 bases, with 14 bases between. The CDR3 runs to 14 residues. CDR3 in DNA: TGTGCCAGCAGCCCCCGGTGGGGGTCTGAAAAACTGTTTTTT. Its protein is CASSPRWGSEKLFF.

The V and J genes are TRBV2 and TRBJ1-5, with 9 bases matching TRBD1. Germline CDR1 SNHLY, CDR2 FYNNEI. This CDR3 contains 12 residues. V was pared by 8 bases and J by 5 bases, with 1 base of the junction left unmatched. CDR3 region: CASRTGDQPQHF. The CDR3, as DNA: TGTGCCAGCCGGACAGGGGATCAGCCCCAGCATTTT.

This clonotype was counted a single time. This chain joins TRBV24-1 and TRBJ2-1; D is possibly TRBD1 (6 bases). Trimming left V 2 bases short and J 5 bases short, with 9 bases between. This CDR3 is 14 amino acids long. Germline lookup yields CDR1 KGHDR and CDR2 SFDVKD. In DNA form, the CDR3 reads TGTGCCACCAGTGATTCGGCAGGGGACAATGAGCAGTTCTTC. Residues: CATSDSAGDNEQFF.

This rearrangement joins TRBV20-1 to TRBJ2-3; the match to TRBD2 covers 8 bases. This CDR3 has 13 amino acids. CDR1 and CDR2 from the germline V gene are DFQATT and SNEGSKA (reference sequence). The J segment lost 6 bases and the V segment lost 5 bases, leaving 7 bases of the junction unmatched. DNA of the CDR3: TGCAGTGCTGCCGGGACTAGATCTGATACGCAGTATTTT. It specifies CSAAGTRSDTQYF.

This clonotype turned up a few times. The chain uses TRBV9 and TRBJ1-4; D not resolved. Looked up from germline, CDR1 is SGDLS and CDR2 is YYNGEE. V lost 0 bases and J lost 0, with 6 bases in between. There are 15 residues in the CDR3. This CDR3 is CASSVEASTNEKLFF. DNA for the CDR3: TGTGCCAGCAGCGTAGAGGCATCAACTAATGAAAAACTGTTTTTT.

This clonotype was observed a few times. The rearrangement links TRBV20-1 to TRBJ2-5, with 13 bases identical to TRBD2. The trim removed 5 bases at V and 5 bases at J, leaving 14 bases unmatched. The CDR3 extends over 17 amino acids. CDR1 DFQATT and CDR2 SNEGSKA come from the germline V gene (reference sequence). CDR3 amino acids: CSAGRGTSGVRGETQYF. Here the CDR3 DNA reads TGCAGTGCTGGGCGAGGGACTAGCGGGGTCCGCGGGGAGACCCAGTACTTC.

This clonotype was observed at least ten times. The chain joins TRBV5-1 to TRBJ2-5; possible D gene TRBD1, 6 bases. The V and J ends lost 0 bases and 4 bases respectively, with 16 bases between them. Germline-derived CDR1 and CDR2 are SGHRS and YFSETQ. The CDR3 is 16 residues long. The chain's CDR3 is CASSLAHGEQGETQYF. CDR3 in DNA: TGCGCCAGCAGCTTGGCCCATGGCGAACAGGGAGAGACCCAGTACTTC. Full variable domain (rest looked up from reference TRBV5-1 and TRBJ2-5): KAGVTQTPRYLIKTRGQQVTLSCSPISGHRSVSWYQQTPGQGLQFLFEYFSETQRNKGNFPGRFSGRQFSNSRSEMNVSTLELGDSALYLCASSLAHGEQGETQYFGPGTRLLVL.

The chain combines TRBV6-6 with TRBJ2-5; perhaps TRBD2 as D (6 bases). CDR1 and CDR2 (germline): MNHNY, SVGAGI (reference sequence). The CDR3 loop spans 14 amino acids. The V gene lost 4 bases and the J gene lost 0 bases, with 9 bases spanning the gap. CDR3 sequence: CASSWGDYQETQYF. For the CDR3, the DNA is TGTGCCAGCAGTTGGGGGGACTACCAAGAGACCCAGTACTTC.

This clonotype was recorded a few times. This rearrangement joins TRBV12-3 or TRBV12-4 to TRBJ1-2; D is unresolved. The CDR3 sequence is 15 residues long. Trimming left V 1 base short and J 8 bases short, with 17 bases between. CDR3 sequence: CASSLGSAEANGYTF. CDR3 DNA sequence: TGTGCCAGCAGTTTAGGAAGCGCAGAGGCGAACGGCTACACCTTC.

This chain links TRBV5-3 with TRBJ2-5, with D hard to call. Being an ORF, TRBV5-3 has a function that is uncertain. The CDR3 is made up of 14 amino acids. The V gene lost 0 bases and the J gene lost 5 bases, with 11 bases spanning the gap. In nucleotides, the CDR3 is TGTGCCAGAAGCTTGGCCTCTGAGTGGGAGACCCAGTACTTC. It specifies CARSLASEWETQYF.

There are a few counts of this clonotype. V usage is TRBV6-2 or TRBV6-3 and J usage is TRBJ2-7; perhaps D is TRBD1 or TRBD2 (6 bases each). The V end was cut by 6 bases, the J end by 7 bases, with 16 bases between. The CDR3 is 13 amino acids. Germline-derived CDR1 and CDR2 are MNHEY and SVGEGT. The CDR3 DNA reads TGTGCCAGCAGCCTGATACAGGGAGGAGAGCAGTACGTC. Its protein is CASSLIQGGEQYV.

This clonotype showed up many times. The chain recombines TRBV15 with TRBJ2-3; the D is unclear. Germline-derived CDR1 and CDR2 are LNHNV and YYDKDF (reference sequence). The CDR3 is made up of 14 amino acids. The V end was cut by 0 bases, the J end by 6 bases, with 10 bases between. The CDR3 loop reads CATSRDNVADTQYF. DNA for the CDR3: TGTGCCACCAGCAGAGATAATGTTGCCGATACGCAGTATTTT.